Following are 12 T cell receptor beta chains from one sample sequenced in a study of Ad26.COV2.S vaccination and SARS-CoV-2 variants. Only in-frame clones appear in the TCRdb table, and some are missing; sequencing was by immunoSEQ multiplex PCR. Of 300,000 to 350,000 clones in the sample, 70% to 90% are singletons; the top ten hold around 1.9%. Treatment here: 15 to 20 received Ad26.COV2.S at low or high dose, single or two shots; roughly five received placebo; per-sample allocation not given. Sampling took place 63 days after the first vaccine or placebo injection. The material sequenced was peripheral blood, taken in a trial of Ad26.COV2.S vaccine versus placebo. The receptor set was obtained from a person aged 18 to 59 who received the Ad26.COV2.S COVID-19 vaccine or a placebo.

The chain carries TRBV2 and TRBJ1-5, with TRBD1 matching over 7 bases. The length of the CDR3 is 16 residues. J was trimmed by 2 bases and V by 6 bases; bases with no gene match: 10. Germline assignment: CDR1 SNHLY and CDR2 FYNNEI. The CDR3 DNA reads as TGTGCCAGCAGAGGGGGCGCGTCTTCCGGCAATCAGCCCCAGCATTTT. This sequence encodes CASRGGASSGNQPQHF.

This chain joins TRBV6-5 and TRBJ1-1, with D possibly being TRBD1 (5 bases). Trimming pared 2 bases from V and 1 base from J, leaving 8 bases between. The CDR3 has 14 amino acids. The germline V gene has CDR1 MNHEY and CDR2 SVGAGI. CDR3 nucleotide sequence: TGTGCCAGCAGTTACGCAGGGACGAACACTGAAGCTTTCTTT. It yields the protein CASSYAGTNTEAFF.

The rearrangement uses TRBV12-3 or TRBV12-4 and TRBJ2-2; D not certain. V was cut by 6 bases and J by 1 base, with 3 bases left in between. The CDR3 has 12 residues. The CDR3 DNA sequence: TGTGCCAGCAGAATGAACACCGGGGAGCTGTTTTTT. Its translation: CASRMNTGELFF.

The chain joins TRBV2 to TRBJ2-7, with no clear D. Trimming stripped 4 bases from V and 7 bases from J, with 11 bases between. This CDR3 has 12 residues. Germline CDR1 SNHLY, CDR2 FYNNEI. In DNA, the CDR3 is TGTGCCAGCAGTGCCCTTACCTGGGAGCAGTACTTC. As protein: CASSALTWEQYF.

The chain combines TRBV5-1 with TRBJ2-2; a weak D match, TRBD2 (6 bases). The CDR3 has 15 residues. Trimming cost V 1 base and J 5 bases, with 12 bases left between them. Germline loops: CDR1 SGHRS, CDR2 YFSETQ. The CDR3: CASSLLGEATGELFF. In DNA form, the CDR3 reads TGCGCCAGCAGCTTGCTGGGGGAGGCGACCGGGGAGCTGTTTTTT.

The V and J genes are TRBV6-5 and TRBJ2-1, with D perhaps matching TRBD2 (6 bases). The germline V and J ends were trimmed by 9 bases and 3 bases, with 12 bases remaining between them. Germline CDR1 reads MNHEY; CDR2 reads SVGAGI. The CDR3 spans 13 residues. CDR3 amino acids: CARLEDYYNEQFF. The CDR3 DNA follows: TGTGCCAGACTAGAGGACTACTACAATGAGCAGTTCTTC.

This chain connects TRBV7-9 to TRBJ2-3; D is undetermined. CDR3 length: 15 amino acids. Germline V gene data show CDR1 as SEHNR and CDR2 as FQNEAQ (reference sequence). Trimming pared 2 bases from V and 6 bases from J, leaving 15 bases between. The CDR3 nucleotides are TGTGCCAGCAGCTTATGGGCCCGCCGAGCTGATACGCAGTATTTT. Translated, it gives CASSLWARRADTQYF.

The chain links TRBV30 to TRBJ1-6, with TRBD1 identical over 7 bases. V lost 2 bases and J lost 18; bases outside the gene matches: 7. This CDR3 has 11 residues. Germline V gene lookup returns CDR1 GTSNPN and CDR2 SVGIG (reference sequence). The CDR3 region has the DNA TGTGCCTGGAGTTCCGGGACAGAAAACCACTTT. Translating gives CAWSSGTENHF.

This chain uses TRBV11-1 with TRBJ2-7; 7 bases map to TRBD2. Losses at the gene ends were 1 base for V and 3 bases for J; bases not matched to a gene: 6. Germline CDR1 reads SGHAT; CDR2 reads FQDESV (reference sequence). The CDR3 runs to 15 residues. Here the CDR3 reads CASSLEDGGNYEQYF. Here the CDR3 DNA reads TGTGCCAGCAGCTTAGAGGACGGGGGGAACTACGAGCAGTACTTC. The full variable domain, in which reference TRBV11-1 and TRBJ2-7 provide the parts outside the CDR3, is EAEVAQSPRYKITEKSQAVAFWCDPISGHATLYWYRQILGQGPELLVQFQDESVVDDSQLPKDRFSAERLKGVDSTLKIQPAELGDSAMYLCASSLEDGGNYEQYFGPGTRLTVT.

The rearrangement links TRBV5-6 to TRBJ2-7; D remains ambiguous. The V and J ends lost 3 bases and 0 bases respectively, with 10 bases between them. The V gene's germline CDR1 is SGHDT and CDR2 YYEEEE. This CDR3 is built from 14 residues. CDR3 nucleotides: TGTGCCAGCAGCTCGACTCACCACTCCTACGAGCAGTACTTC. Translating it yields CASSSTHHSYEQYF.

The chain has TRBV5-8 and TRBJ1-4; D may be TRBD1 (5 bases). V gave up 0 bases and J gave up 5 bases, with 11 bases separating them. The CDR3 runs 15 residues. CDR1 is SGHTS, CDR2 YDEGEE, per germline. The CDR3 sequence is CASSLGQPKNEKLFF. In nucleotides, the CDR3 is TGTGCCAGCAGCTTGGGACAGCCCAAAAATGAAAAACTGTTTTTT.

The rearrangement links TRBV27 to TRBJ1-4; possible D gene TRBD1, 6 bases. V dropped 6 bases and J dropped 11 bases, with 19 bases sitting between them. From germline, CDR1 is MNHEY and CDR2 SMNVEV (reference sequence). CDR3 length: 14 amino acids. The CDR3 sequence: CASSREGVFGKLFF. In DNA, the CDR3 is TGTGCCAGCAGCCGGGAGGGGGTATTCGGGAAACTGTTTTTT.